This is a list of T cell receptor beta chains from one sample in a study of control samples from healthy donors and cancer patients. Profiling relied on immunoSEQ multiplex PCR, and the TCRdb table lists in-frame clones only, not all of them. This sample has some 20,000 clones, with 80% to 85% found just once. The specimen sequenced was PBMCs. These TCRs come from a man older than 75 with head and neck cancer. CDR3s include the opening cysteine and the closing phenylalanine or tryptophan. Fields, in order: CDR3 length, clone size, J gene, V gene, D gene, CDR3 protein, CDR3 DNA. D genes are given only for firm matches. Clone size appears in some rows only: once, few, many, or a class for an expanded clone.

14 NA TRBJ2-2 TRBV7-9 NA CASSSTGSTGELFF TGTGCCAGCAGCAGTACCGGGTCGACCGGGGAGCTGTTTTTT
16 once TRBJ1-2 TRBV5-5 NA CASSLAMTAVGYGYTF TGTGCCAGCAGCTTGGCCATGACGGCCGTAGGGTATGGCTACACCTTC
15 few TRBJ1-3 TRBV2 NA CASSEALSSGNTIYF TGTGCCAGCAGTGAAGCTCTGAGCTCTGGAAACACCATATATTTT
14 NA TRBJ2-7 TRBV19 NA CASSMTGVSYEQYF TGTGCCAGTAGTATGACAGGTGTCTCCTACGAGCAGTACTTC
16 NA TRBJ2-7 TRBV28 TRBD2 CASSFGGLAGGREQYF TGTGCCAGCAGTTTCGGGGGACTAGCGGGAGGGCGGGAGCAGTACTTC
14 NA TRBJ1-5 TRBV19 NA CASRPGGGNQPQHF TGTGCCAGTAGGCCGGGGGGGGGCAATCAGCCCCAGCATTTT
15 few TRBJ1-4 TRBV9 NA CASSAGGGGGEKLFF TGTGCCAGCAGCGCCGGGGGAGGGGGAGGTGAAAAACTGTTTTTT
14 NA TRBJ2-5 TRBV2 TRBD2 CASRTGLAVGSQYF TGTGCCAGCCGTACGGGACTAGCGGTGGGGTCCCAGTACTTC
14 NA TRBJ2-7 TRBV27 NA CASSSGIQHYEQYF TGTGCCAGCAGTTCCGGAATCCAGCACTACGAGCAGTACTTC
16 NA TRBJ1-6 TRBV5-1 NA CASSLAGSSYNSPLHF TGCGCCAGCAGCTTGGCGGGGAGCTCCTATAATTCACCCCTCCACTTT
14 NA TRBJ2-3 TRBV27 TRBD2 CASNSGGPFEVGYF TGTGCCAGCAATAGCGGGGGACCTTTCGAGGTGGGATATTTT
14 NA TRBJ2-7 TRBV11-3 TRBD1 CASSLQGALSEQYF TGTGCCAGCAGCCTACAGGGGGCTCTTAGCGAGCAGTACTTC
16 NA TRBJ1-4 TRBV2 NA CASSALLGGLNEKLFF TGTGCCAGCAGTGCCCTCTTGGGGGGGCTGAATGAAAAACTGTTTTTT
15 NA TRBJ2-1 TRBV3-1/TRBV3-2 NA CASSSTASSYNEQFF TGTGCCAGCAGTTCGACTGCGAGCTCCTACAATGAGCAGTTCTTC